Given below is one T cell receptor beta chain in context. Its antigen is currently not known. Base qualities are not provided; no much larger clone lies one nucleotide away. TCRbeta CDR3 regions were amplified from genomic DNA using the immunoSEQ Assay, a bias-controlled multiplex PCR. The paper's processing steps were these. Within the assay, amplification of reference gene primers was used to estimate how many nucleated cells each sample contained. Sequence reads were collapsed and filtered to measure the absolute abundance of every unique TCRbeta CDR3 rearrangement. For each sample, productive Simpson clonality was calculated as the square root of Simpson's diversity index across productive rearrangements. The clones in this table, taken by TCRdb from immuneACCESS, are in-frame only. Not every clone is retained; where verified, under half of the shortfall comes from an unresolved V gene, and the cause of the rest is unknown. V and J calls and clone size are as listed in that table; D and trimming were resolved from the DNA. The sample data list around 150,000 clones, and 80% of these were observed just once. The ten largest clonotypes hold around 6% of the sample.

These data are taken from a study of blood T cell repertoires in COVID-19 (dated by TCRdb to 2020 to 2022). For the wider study: Samples from collaborators originated in the United States, Italy and Spain and spanned both the acute and convalescent phases of COVID-19. HLA class I and class II types, where available, came from metadata supplied by the sample provider rather than from assay-based typing. The samples were drawn from the first 160 participants of the ongoing ImmuneRACE study and from roughly 1,300 subjects provided by 6 global collaborators. The repertoires were released in a freely available public database intended as a resource for research on the immune response to SARS-CoV-2. The prospective study material was composed of cDNA or gDNA derived from T cells, B-cell-depleted T cells, or PBMCs. Nearly every sample came with metadata listing a de-identified subject ID, COVID-19 status, age in years and sex. The dataset comprised deeply sampled blood TCRbeta repertoires from subjects exposed to, actively infected with, or recovered from COVID-19.

Participants in the prospective study were enrolled through a virtual design, were aged roughly 18 to 100 years, and lived in fewer than 30 United States geographic areas. Cohort assignment in the prospective study relied on participant-reported clinical history from a screening survey and a study questionnaire. Recovered participants in ImmuneRACE Cohort 3 were defined as having two consecutive negative NP/OP PCR tests, clearance from a healthcare professional, or resolution of symptoms. Each participant in the prospective study had whole blood, serum and a nasopharyngeal or oropharyngeal swab collected by mobile phlebotomists. Participants in the prospective study had the option to provide additional blood draws and questionnaires over a roughly two-month period. Before DNA extraction, prospective study blood samples were shipped either frozen or at room temperature. Unmatched junction bases come to 10, with V trimmed by 4 bases and J by 5 bases. CDR1 and CDR2 (SGHNT, YYREEE) derive from the germline V gene (reference sequence). The CDR3 goes from the cysteine to the phenylalanine over 15 residues. The DNA shown is the 45-base CDR3, in frame from base 1.

Results and caveats for the whole study, not just this receptor: How much clinical and demographic metadata was included differed by source and by participant, and the metadata was provided uncurated.

The sequence was obtained from a man aged 40-55 years who had recovered from COVID-19. The sample consisted of PBMCs or T cells enriched from blood (not recorded which). The chain is made from TRBV5-4 and TRBJ2-5; TRBD1 fits 8 bases in the junction. The CDR3 region has the sequence CASSHRQGIEETQYF. DNA sequence: TGTGCCAGCAGCCACCGACAGGGGATAGAGGAGACCCAGTACTTC.